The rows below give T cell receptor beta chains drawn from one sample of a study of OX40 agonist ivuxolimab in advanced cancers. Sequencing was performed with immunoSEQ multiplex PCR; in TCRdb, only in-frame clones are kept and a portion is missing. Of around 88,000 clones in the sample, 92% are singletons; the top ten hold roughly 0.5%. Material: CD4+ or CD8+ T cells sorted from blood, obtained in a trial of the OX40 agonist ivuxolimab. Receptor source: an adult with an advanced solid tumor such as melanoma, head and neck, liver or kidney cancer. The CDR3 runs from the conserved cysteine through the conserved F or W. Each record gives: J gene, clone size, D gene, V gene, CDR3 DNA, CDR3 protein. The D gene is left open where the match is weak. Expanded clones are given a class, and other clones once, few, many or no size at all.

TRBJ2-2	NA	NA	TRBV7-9	TGTGCCAGCACCGGGGTTGACGGGGAGCTGTTTTTT	CASTGVDGELFF
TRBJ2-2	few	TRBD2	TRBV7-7	TGTGCTAGCAGCCGGGGACTAGCGGGAGGAAACACCGGGGAGCTGTTTTTT	CASSRGLAGGNTGELFF
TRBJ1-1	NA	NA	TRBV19	TGTGCCAGTAACATACAGGGAACGAACACTGAAGCTTTCTTT	CASNIQGTNTEAFF
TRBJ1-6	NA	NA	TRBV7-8	TGTGCCAGCAGCTTGGGGGGACTCAATTCACCCCTCCACTTT	CASSLGGLNSPLHF
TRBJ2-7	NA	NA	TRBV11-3	TGTGCCAGCAGCCCCATCAGGGGGGACTACGAGCAGTACTTC	CASSPIRGDYEQYF
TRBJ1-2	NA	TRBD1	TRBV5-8	TGTGCCAGCAGCTCCTTTACCGGGACAGCTAACTATGGCTACACCTTC	CASSSFTGTANYGYTF
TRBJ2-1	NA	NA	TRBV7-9	TGTGCCAGCAGCTTCGGGACGGACTACAATGAGCAGTTCTTC	CASSFGTDYNEQFF
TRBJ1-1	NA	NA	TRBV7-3	TGTGCCAGCAGCCCTCCGGGACACCCAAGGGAAGCTTTCTTT	CASSPPGHPREAFF
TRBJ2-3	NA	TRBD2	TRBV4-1	TGCGCCAGCAGCCATCTCCCGACTAGCGGGGTCCGCACAGATACGCAGTATTTT	CASSHLPTSGVRTDTQYF
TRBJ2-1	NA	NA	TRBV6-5	TGTGCCAGCAGTCCTGACCGCCCGGGTGAGCAGTTCTTC	CASSPDRPGEQFF
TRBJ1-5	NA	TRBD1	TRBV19	TGTGCCAGTAGTACCCCCGACAGGGGCGAGGGCCAGCCCCAGCATTTT	CASSTPDRGEGQPQHF
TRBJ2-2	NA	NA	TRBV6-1	TGTGCCAGCGAAAGGGGGGGCAGCACCGGGGAGCTGTTTTTT	CASERGGSTGELFF
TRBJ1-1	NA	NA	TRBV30	TGTGCCTGGAGCCCCCTCCTACAGGGAATGAACACTGAAGCTTTCTTT	CAWSPLLQGMNTEAFF
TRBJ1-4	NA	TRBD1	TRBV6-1	TGTGCCAGCAGTGGACCCCGACAGGGGGCAGGGGAAAAACTGTTTTTT	CASSGPRQGAGEKLFF
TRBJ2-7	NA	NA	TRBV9	TGTGCCAGCAGCGTCCGGCCGTCCTACGAGCAGTACTTC	CASSVRPSYEQYF
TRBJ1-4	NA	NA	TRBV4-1	TGCGCCAGCAGCCAAGAGGAAAAACTGTTTTTT	CASSQEEKLFF
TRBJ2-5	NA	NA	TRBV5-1	TGCGCCAGCAGCTCCAGGGGAGGTCAAGAGACCCAGTACTTC	CASSSRGGQETQYF
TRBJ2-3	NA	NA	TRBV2	TGTGCCAGCAGTGACCTGGGACTTCCCACAGATACGCAGTATTTT	CASSDLGLPTDTQYF
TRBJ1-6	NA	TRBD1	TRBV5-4	TGTGCCAGCAGTTCCGACAGGGGACATAATTCACCCCTCCACTTT	CASSSDRGHNSPLHF
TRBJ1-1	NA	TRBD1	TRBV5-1	TGCGCCAGCAGCTTGACAGGGGAGAACACTGAAGCTTTCTTT	CASSLTGENTEAFF
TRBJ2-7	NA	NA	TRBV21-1	TGTGCCAGCAGCAATAGGGGGCTCCCTCTCTACGAGCAGTACTTC	CASSNRGLPLYEQYF
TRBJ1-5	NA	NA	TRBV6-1	TGTGCCAGCAGGTCTTTAGGGGGTAGCAATCAGCCCCAGCATTTT	CASRSLGGSNQPQHF
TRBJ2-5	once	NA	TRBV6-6	TGTGCCAGCAGTTACCCCCTTAGCCCCGGGGAGACCCAGTACTTC	CASSYPLSPGETQYF
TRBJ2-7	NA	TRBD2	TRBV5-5	TGTGCCAGCAGCAAGGGCCCTGCGGGAGCGGGCGAGCAGTACTTC	CASSKGPAGAGEQYF
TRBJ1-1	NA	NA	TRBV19	TGTGCCAGTAGTATAACGGAAAACACTGAAGCTTTCTTT	CASSITENTEAFF
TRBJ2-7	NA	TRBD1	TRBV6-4	TGTGCCAGCAGTGACGGGTCGGGACAGGGGGCCCGGGAGCAGTACTTC	CASSDGSGQGAREQYF
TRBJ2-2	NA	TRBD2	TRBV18	TGTGCCAGCTCACCGAGGACTAGCGGGAACACCGGGGAGCTGTTTTTT	CASSPRTSGNTGELFF
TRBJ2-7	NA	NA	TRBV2	TGTGCCAGCAGTGAATTCGGGCTAGCCTCCTACGAGCAGTACTTC	CASSEFGLASYEQYF
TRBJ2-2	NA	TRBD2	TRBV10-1	TGCGCCAGCAGTGATGGGGGGGGCGGGGAGCTGTTTTTT	CASSDGGGGELFF
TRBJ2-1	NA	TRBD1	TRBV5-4	TGTGCCAGCAAGGCAGGGGGCTCCTACAATGAGCAGTTCTTC	CASKAGGSYNEQFF
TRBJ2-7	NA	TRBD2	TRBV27	TGTGCCAGCAGTTTAAGCACTAGCGGGAGCTACGAGCAGTACTTC	CASSLSTSGSYEQYF
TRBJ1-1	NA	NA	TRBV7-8	TGTGCCAGCAGCTTAAGGTCAGAACGAACTGAAGCTTTCTTT	CASSLRSERTEAFF
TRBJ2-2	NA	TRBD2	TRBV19	TGTGCCAGTAGTATAGCGGCGGGGGGGCTCACCGGGGAGCTGTTTTTT	CASSIAAGGLTGELFF
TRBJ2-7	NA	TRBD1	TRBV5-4	TGTGCCAGCAGCTTTGCCGGGACAGGGGACGCCTACGAGCAGTACTTC	CASSFAGTGDAYEQYF
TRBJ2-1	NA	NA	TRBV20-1	TGCAGTGCTAGAGACTACAATGAGCAGTTCTTC	CSARDYNEQFF
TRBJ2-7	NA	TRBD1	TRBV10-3	TGTGCCATTTCAGACAGGGCGGACGAGCAGTACTTC	CAISDRADEQYF
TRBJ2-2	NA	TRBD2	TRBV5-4	TGTGCCAGCAGCCGGGGACTAGCGGGAAACACCGGGGAGCTGTTTTTT	CASSRGLAGNTGELFF
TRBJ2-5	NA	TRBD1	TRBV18	TGTGCCAGCTCACCACCGGGACAGACCCAAGAGACCCAGTACTTC	CASSPPGQTQETQYF
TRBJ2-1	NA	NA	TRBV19	TGTGCCAGTAGTATTCAAGCTAGAGAGTACAATGAGCAGTTCTTC	CASSIQAREYNEQFF